The 2 T cell receptor beta chains below all came from one sample that was sequenced in a study of shared T cell receptors in the human thymus. The assay was immunoSEQ multiplex PCR, and TCRdb's table has in-frame clones only and misses some. Among about 540,000 clones listed, more than 75% were seen once. The same sample was also studied in work on human thymus T cells.

The sample taken for sequencing was thymocytes. These receptors all stem from a boy under three years old with a congenital heart defect.

On this clone itself: The sample contains more than one DNA sequence encoding this CDR3. This chain joins TRBV9 and TRBJ2-3; the D gene is possibly TRBD2 (5 bases). V lost 0 bases and J 3 bases, leaving 5 bases between the germline ends. This CDR3 spans 13 amino acids. Looked up from germline, CDR1 is SGDLS and CDR2 is YYNGEE. The CDR3, as DNA: TGTGCCAGCAGCGTAGGAGGGACAGATACGCAGTATTTT. Protein sequence: CASSVGGTDTQYF.

The chain is built from TRBV6-1 and TRBJ2-7; 10 bases map to TRBD1. Germline CDR1 is MNHNS and CDR2 is SASEGT. J lost 9 bases, V lost 8 bases, and 16 bases had no gene match. CDR3 length: 15 residues. The chain's CDR3 is CASPWGGQGSVGQYF. The CDR3 nucleotides are TGTGCCAGCCCCTGGGGGGGACAGGGGTCGGTGGGGCAGTACTTC.